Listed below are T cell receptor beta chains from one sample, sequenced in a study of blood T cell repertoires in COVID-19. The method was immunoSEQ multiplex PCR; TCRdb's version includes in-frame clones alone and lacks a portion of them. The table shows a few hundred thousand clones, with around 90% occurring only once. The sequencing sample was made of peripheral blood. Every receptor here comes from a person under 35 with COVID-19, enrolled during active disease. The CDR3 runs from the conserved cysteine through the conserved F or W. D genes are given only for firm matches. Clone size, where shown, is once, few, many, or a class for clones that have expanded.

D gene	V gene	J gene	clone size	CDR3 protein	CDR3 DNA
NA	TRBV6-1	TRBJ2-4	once	CASSERQGSVAKNIQYF	TGTGCCAGCAGTGAAAGGCAGGGTTCCGTAGCCAAAAACATTCAGTACTTC
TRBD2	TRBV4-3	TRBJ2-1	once	CASSQDRAPGLAGQDEQFF	TGCGCCAGCAGCCAAGACCGGGCCCCGGGACTAGCGGGACAGGATGAGCAGTTCTTC
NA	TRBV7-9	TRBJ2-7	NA	CASSFGLNEQYF	TGTGCCAGCAGCTTCGGACTCAACGAGCAGTACTTC
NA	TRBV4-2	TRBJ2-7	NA	CASSPPDRYYEQYF	TGTGCCAGCAGCCCCCCCGACAGGTACTACGAGCAGTACTTC
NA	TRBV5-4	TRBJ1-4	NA	CASSLDVGQGKLFF	TGTGCCAGCAGCTTGGACGTAGGGCAGGGAAAACTGTTTTTT
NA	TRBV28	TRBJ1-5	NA	CASSSWGGNQPQHF	TGTGCCAGCAGTTCGTGGGGGGGGAATCAGCCCCAGCATTTT
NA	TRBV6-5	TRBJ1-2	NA	CASIGHRTGVYGYTF	TGTGCCAGCATAGGTCACAGGACGGGGGTGTATGGCTACACCTTC
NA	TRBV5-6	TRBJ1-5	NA	CASSLTGYQPQHF	TGTGCCAGCAGCTTGACAGGGTATCAGCCCCAGCATTTT
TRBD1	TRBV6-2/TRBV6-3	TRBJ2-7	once	CASSPDRGLYEQYF	TGTGCCAGCAGCCCGGACAGGGGGTTATACGAGCAGTACTTC
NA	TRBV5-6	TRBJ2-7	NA	CASSFGQGGGEQYF	TGTGCCAGCAGCTTTGGGCAGGGGGGAGGCGAGCAGTACTTC
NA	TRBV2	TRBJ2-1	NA	CASSAGFAYNEQFF	TGTGCCAGCAGTGCAGGGTTCGCGTACAATGAGCAGTTCTTC
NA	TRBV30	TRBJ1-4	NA	CAWSEGLNEKLFF	TGTGCCTGGAGTGAGGGACTTAATGAAAAACTGTTTTTT
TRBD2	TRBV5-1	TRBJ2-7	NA	CASSPIAGVDEQYF	TGCGCCAGCAGCCCAATAGCGGGAGTCGACGAGCAGTACTTC
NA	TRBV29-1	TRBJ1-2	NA	CSVETAGRGYGYTF	TGCAGCGTTGAAACGGCCGGGAGGGGCTATGGCTACACCTTC
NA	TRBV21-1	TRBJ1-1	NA	CASSKGGTGGDTEAFF	TGTGCCAGCAGCAAAGGGGGGACAGGGGGAGACACTGAAGCTTTCTTT
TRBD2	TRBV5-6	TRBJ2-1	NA	CASSLGLADYNEQFF	TGTGCCAGCAGCTTGGGACTAGCGGATTACAATGAGCAGTTCTTC
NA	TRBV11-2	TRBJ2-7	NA	CASSLEQSYEQYF	TGTGCCAGCAGCTTAGAACAGTCCTACGAGCAGTACTTC
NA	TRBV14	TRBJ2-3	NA	CASSQVDRNTDTQYF	TGTGCCAGCAGCCAAGTAGACAGGAACACAGATACGCAGTATTTT
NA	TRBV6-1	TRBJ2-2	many	CASSERETGELFF	TGTGCCAGCAGTGAGAGGGAAACCGGGGAGCTGTTTTTT
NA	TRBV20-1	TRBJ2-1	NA	CSARLLGEQFF	TGCAGTGCTAGATTGCTAGGTGAGCAGTTCTTC
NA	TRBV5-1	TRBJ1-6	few	CASSPGSRSPLHF	TGCGCCAGCAGCCCGGGGAGTCGTTCACCCCTCCACTTT
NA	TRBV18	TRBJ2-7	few	CASSPPGQDYEQYF	TGTGCCAGCTCACCACCGGGTCAGGACTACGAGCAGTACTTC
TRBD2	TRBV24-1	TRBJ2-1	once	CATSDASGSSYNEQFF	TGTGCCACCAGTGATGCTAGCGGGAGCTCCTACAATGAGCAGTTCTTC
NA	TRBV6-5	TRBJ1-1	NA	CASSYSAGPTEAFF	TGTGCCAGCAGTTACTCGGCGGGGCCCACTGAAGCTTTCTTT
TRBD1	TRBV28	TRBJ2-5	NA	CASVRGPETQYF	TGTGCCAGCGTCAGGGGGCCAGAGACCCAGTACTTC
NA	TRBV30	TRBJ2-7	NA	CASMSGISRNYEQYF	TGTGCCTCCATGAGCGGCATCAGCCGAAACTACGAGCAGTACTTC
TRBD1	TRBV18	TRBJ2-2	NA	CASQDRGALNTGELFF	TGTGCCAGCCAAGACAGGGGCGCTCTCAACACCGGGGAGCTGTTTTTT
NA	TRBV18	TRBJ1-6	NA	CASSPSARGESPLHF	TGTGCCAGCTCACCTTCCGCCAGGGGTGAATCACCCCTCCACTTT
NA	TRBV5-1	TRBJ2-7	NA	CASSTGTISSYEQYF	TGCGCCAGCAGCACGGGGACAATAAGCTCCTACGAGCAGTACTTC
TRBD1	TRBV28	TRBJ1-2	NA	CASTLGGQGHGYTF	TGTGCCAGCACCCTGGGGGGACAGGGACATGGCTACACCTTC
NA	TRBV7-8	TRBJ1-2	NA	CASSLARGIKGDGYTF	TGTGCCAGCAGCTTAGCCCGGGGGATCAAGGGAGACGGCTACACCTTC
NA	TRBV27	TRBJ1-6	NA	CASTRGRLGTYNSPLHF	TGTGCCAGCACTAGGGGCCGGTTAGGGACCTATAATTCACCCCTCCACTTT
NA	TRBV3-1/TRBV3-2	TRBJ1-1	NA	CASSQVSGGTEAFF	TGTGCCAGCAGCCAAGTTTCCGGGGGCACTGAAGCTTTCTTT
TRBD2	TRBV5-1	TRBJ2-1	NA	CASSYPGLASAYNEQFF	TGCGCCAGCAGCTACCCGGGACTAGCTTCAGCTTACAATGAGCAGTTCTTC
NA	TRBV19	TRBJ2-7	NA	CASSIGGDEQYF	TGTGCCAGTAGTATCGGAGGGGACGAGCAGTACTTC
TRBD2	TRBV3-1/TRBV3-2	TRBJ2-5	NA	CASSQEAGEETQYF	TGTGCCAGCAGCCAAGAGGCGGGAGAAGAGACCCAGTACTTC
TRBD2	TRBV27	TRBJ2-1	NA	CASSSRGEGTRNEQFF	TGTGCCAGCAGTTCCCGGGGGGAGGGAACGAGGAATGAGCAGTTCTTC
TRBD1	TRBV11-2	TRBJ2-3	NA	CASSAGTGGTSTDTQYF	TGTGCCAGCAGCGCTGGGACAGGAGGGACTAGCACAGATACGCAGTATTTT
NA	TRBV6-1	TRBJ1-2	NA	CASSEVSVYGYTF	TGTGCCAGCAGTGAAGTGTCCGTTTATGGCTACACCTTC
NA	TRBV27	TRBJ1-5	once	CASSSGRQSNQPQHF	TGTGCCAGCAGTTCGGGTAGACAGTCCAATCAGCCCCAGCATTTT
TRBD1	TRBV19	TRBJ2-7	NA	CASSIISGTGGYEQYF	TGTGCCAGTAGTATCATCTCCGGGACAGGGGGTTACGAGCAGTACTTC
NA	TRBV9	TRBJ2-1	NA	CASSVESGTQRANEQFF	TGTGCCAGCAGCGTAGAGTCCGGGACACAAAGGGCCAATGAGCAGTTCTTC
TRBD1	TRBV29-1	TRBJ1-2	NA	CSVFDRETGYTF	TGCAGCGTCTTCGACAGGGAGACTGGCTACACCTTC
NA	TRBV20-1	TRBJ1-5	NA	CSASPDRDIYQPQHF	TGCAGTGCTAGTCCGGACCGGGACATCTATCAGCCCCAGCATTTT
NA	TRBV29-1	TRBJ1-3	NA	CSVEDMTEGIYF	TGCAGCGTTGAAGATATGACGGAGGGCATATATTTT
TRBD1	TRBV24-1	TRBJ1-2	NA	CATRGQGDYGYTF	TGTGCCACCAGAGGACAGGGCGATTACGGCTACACCTTC
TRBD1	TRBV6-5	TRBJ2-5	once	CASSRSGTGIETQYF	TGTGCCAGCAGTCGGTCCGGGACAGGGATAGAGACCCAGTACTTC
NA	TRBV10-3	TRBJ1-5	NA	CAISLSRDSNQPQHF	TGTGCCATCAGCTTGAGTCGGGATAGCAATCAGCCCCAGCATTTT
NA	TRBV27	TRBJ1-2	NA	CASRSGDYGYTF	TGTGCCAGCAGATCAGGGGACTATGGCTACACCTTC
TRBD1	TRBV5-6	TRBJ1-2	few	CASSFWAGGMIRGYTF	TGTGCCAGCAGCTTCTGGGCAGGGGGAATGATACGTGGCTACACCTTC
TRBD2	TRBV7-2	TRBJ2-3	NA	CASSLATRLAGASDTQYF	TGTGCCAGCAGCTTAGCGACCAGACTAGCGGGAGCGTCAGATACGCAGTATTTT
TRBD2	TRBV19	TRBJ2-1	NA	CASKPAGVPSYNEQFF	TGTGCCAGTAAACCAGCGGGAGTCCCCTCCTACAATGAGCAGTTCTTC
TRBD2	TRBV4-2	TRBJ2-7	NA	CASSLDNPSGKYEQYF	TGTGCCAGCAGCTTGGATAATCCTAGCGGGAAGTACGAGCAGTACTTC
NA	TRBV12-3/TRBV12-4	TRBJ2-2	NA	CASTPGGELFF	TGTGCCAGCACTCCAGGCGGGGAGCTGTTTTTT
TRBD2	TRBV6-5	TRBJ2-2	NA	CASSSGLAGTGELFF	TGTGCCAGCAGTTCGGGACTAGCGGGCACCGGGGAGCTGTTTTTT